The TCR beta chain under discussion was sequenced for a study of blood T cell repertoires in COVID-19. On the study more broadly: The origin of the acute and convalescent COVID-19 samples was the United States, Italy and Spain. Sample material is recorded as cDNA or gDNA derived from T cells, B-cell-depleted T cells, or PBMCs.

Original handling: Estimates of nucleated cell counts were drawn from the amplification of reference gene primers. Assay: immunoSEQ multiplex PCR; the TCRdb copy retains only in-frame clones and omits some. Clone size and the V and J calls come from that table; the DNA yielded D and trimming. Found here are tens of thousands of clones, 88% of them singletons; the top ten hold around 8%. Concerning this clone: Its ends do not fully match the called genes, so a read error is possible.

The CDR3 runs to 14 residues. Germline V gene sequence: CDR1 SSHAT, CDR2 FNYEAQ (reference sequence). This clonotype originated in a man aged 55 to 69 with active COVID-19. V and J are TRBV7-7 and TRBJ2-7; TRBD1 might be the D (6 bases). The sample consisted of peripheral blood. DNA of the CDR3: TGTGCTAGCAGCTTAGTGCCAGGGGTCGCCGAGCAGTACTTC. Protein sequence: CASSLVPGVAEQYF.